These 22 T cell receptor beta chains originate from one sample sequenced in a study of blood T cell repertoires in COVID-19. The protocol was immunoSEQ multiplex PCR, while the TCRdb copy is restricted to in-frame clones and leaves out a portion. The sample lists 120,000 to 150,000 clones; about 83% were seen once. The specimen sequenced was peripheral blood. The receptor source for this set is a man aged 50-59 years with acute or convalescent COVID-19.

The chain carries TRBV28 and TRBJ1-1; 10 bases are shared with TRBD1. The CDR3 contains 14 residues. Trimming at V came to 7 bases and at J to 4 bases, leaving 6 bases not matched to a gene. Germline V gene sequence: CDR1 MDHEN, CDR2 SYDVKM. CDR3 sequence reads: CASKTGGGGTEAFF. DNA of the CDR3: TGTGCCAGCAAGACAGGGGGCGGGGGCACTGAAGCTTTCTTT.

This chain links TRBV11-2 with TRBJ1-2; D might be TRBD1 (6 bases). The CDR3 extends over 17 amino acids. Germline V gene sequence: CDR1 SGHAT, CDR2 FQNNGV. V lost 5 bases and J 1 base, leaving 20 bases between the germline ends. The chain's CDR3 is CASSPLARAGDNYGYTF. As DNA, the CDR3 is TGTGCCAGCAGCCCGCTGGCTCGGGCAGGGGATAACTATGGCTACACCTTC. The whole variable domain, remainder taken from reference TRBV11-2 and TRBJ1-2, is EAGVAQSPRYKIIEKRQSVAFWCNPISGHATLYWYQQILGQGPKLLIQFQNNGVVDDSQLPKDRFSAERLKGVDSTLKIQPAKLEDSAVYLCASSPLARAGDNYGYTFGSGTRLTVV.

J is TRBJ2-2 and V is TRBV19; D gene uncertain. Germline V lookup: CDR1 LNHDA, CDR2 SQIVND (reference sequence). V was pared by 1 base and J by 5 bases, with 8 bases between. There are 14 residues in the CDR3. The CDR3: CASSIATGTGELFF. CDR3 in DNA: TGTGCCAGTAGTATAGCCACGGGTACCGGGGAGCTGTTTTTT.

The chain is built from TRBV6-1 and TRBJ2-3, with 7 bases aligning to TRBD2. Germline CDR1 is MNHNS and CDR2 is SASEGT. CDR3 length equals 16 residues. With V trimmed by 2 bases and J by 1 base, 6 bases remained unmatched. In DNA form, the CDR3 reads TGTGCCAGCAGTGAAAATCGGGCGGGGGGCACAGATACGCAGTATTTT. It encodes CASSENRAGGTDTQYF.

The V gene is TRBV28, the J gene TRBJ1-5; 8 bases map to TRBD1. The V gene end was trimmed by 5 bases and the J gene end by 11 bases; junction bases not matched to a gene: 8. This CDR3 has 13 residues. Germline CDR1 is MDHEN and CDR2 is SYDVKM. CDR3 in amino acids: CASSQSDRATQHF. CDR3 nucleotides: TGTGCCAGCAGTCAGTCGGACAGGGCCACCCAGCATTTT.

This chain connects TRBV19 to TRBJ1-5; 9 bases match TRBD1. V shed 6 bases, J shed 2 bases, and the junction held 2 bases outside the gene matches. Germline values: CDR1 LNHDA, CDR2 SQIVND (reference sequence). CDR3 length: 14 residues. The CDR3 DNA follows: TGTGCCAGTAGACGGGACAGGGGCAATCAGCCCCAGCATTTT. As protein: CASRRDRGNQPQHF.

The rearrangement uses TRBV5-1 and TRBJ2-1; 8 nucleotides line up with TRBD1. The CDR3 runs to 16 residues. The V gene's germline CDR1 is SGHRS and CDR2 YFSETQ. The J segment lost 5 bases and the V segment lost 3 bases, leaving 10 bases of the junction unmatched. The CDR3 loop reads CASSYLPGQADNEQFF. The CDR3 DNA is TGCGCCAGCAGCTACCTTCCGGGACAGGCAGACAATGAGCAGTTCTTC.

V and J are TRBV7-2 and TRBJ2-3; D not certain. The CDR3 has 15 residues. Germline assignment: CDR1 SGHTA and CDR2 FQGNSA. The ends were cut back, 1 base at V and 0 bases at J, with 8 bases in the middle. In nucleotides, the CDR3 is TGTGCCAGCAGCTTAGATAGGAGAAGCACAGATACGCAGTATTTT. This codes for CASSLDRRSTDTQYF.

This sequence joins TRBV30 and TRBJ2-1, with D maybe TRBD2 (5 bases). V was trimmed by 2 bases and J by 7 bases, leaving 12 bases between them. Germline V CDR1 and CDR2: GTSNPN, SVGIG (reference sequence). The CDR3 runs 13 residues. The CDR3 DNA reads TGTGCCTGGAGTACCCGGGGTGGGAATGAGCAGTTCTTC. Its translation: CAWSTRGGNEQFF.

The chain couples TRBV6-5 to TRBJ1-2; D remains unclear. The CDR3 contains 14 residues. Germline lookup yields CDR1 MNHEY and CDR2 SVGAGI. The germline V and J ends were trimmed by 2 bases and 1 base, with 8 bases remaining between them. CDR3 sequence reads: CASSYGGLNYGYTF. CDR3 coding DNA: TGTGCCAGCAGTTACGGAGGACTTAACTATGGCTACACCTTC.

The rearrangement links TRBV24-1 to TRBJ2-5; D may be TRBD1 (5 bases). Germline V lookup: CDR1 KGHDR, CDR2 SFDVKD. The CDR3 length is 15 residues. Deletions cut 5 bases from V and 2 bases from J, with 14 bases between. The CDR3 protein is CATSVAGLEQETQYF. Here the CDR3 DNA reads TGTGCCACCAGTGTGGCAGGGCTGGAGCAAGAGACCCAGTACTTC.

The V gene is TRBV10-2, the J gene TRBJ2-1, with 8 bases aligning to TRBD1. CDR3 length equals 14 residues. Looked up from germline, CDR1 is WSHSY and CDR2 is SAAADI. After removal of 0 bases from V and 12 bases from J, the junction contained 7 bases not matched to a gene. DNA of the CDR3: TGCGCCAGCAGTGAGTCTGCCCAGGGGGCTGGGCAGTTCTTC. Amino acid sequence: CASSESAQGAGQFF.

J is TRBJ1-1 and V is TRBV5-4; 7 nucleotides align to TRBD1. CDR1 is SGHNT, CDR2 YYREEE, per germline (reference sequence). V gave up 4 bases and J gave up 3 bases; unmatched junction bases: 3. The CDR3 extends over 13 amino acids. The CDR3 coding sequence is TGTGCCAGCAGCCGGGACAGAGACACTGAAGCTTTCTTT. Amino acid sequence: CASSRDRDTEAFF.

V gene TRBV6-2 or TRBV6-3 combines with J gene TRBJ2-7, with TRBD2 as a possible D gene (6 bases). The CDR3 loop spans 12 amino acids. Trimming took 5 bases from V and 3 from J, leaving 8 bases between them. CDR1 is MNHEY, CDR2 SVGEGT, per germline. The CDR3 nucleotides read TGTGCCAGCAGTCACGGGAGCTACGAGCAGTACGTC. Its translation: CASSHGSYEQYV.

The rearrangement links TRBV7-8 to TRBJ2-1; 11 nucleotides agree with TRBD2. Germline values: CDR1 SGHVS, CDR2 FQNEAQ. The CDR3 totals 15 residues. V trimming: 4 bases; J trimming: 8 bases; junction bases outside the gene matches: 7. The CDR3 DNA reads as TGTGCCAGCAGCTCGTTTAGCGGGGGGGCCTATGAGCAGTTCTTC. Amino acid sequence: CASSSFSGGAYEQFF.

This clone was counted only a few times. The chain carries TRBV6-5 and TRBJ2-7; D is perhaps TRBD1 (6 bases). The V gene lost 6 bases and the J gene lost 2 bases, with 8 bases spanning the gap. This CDR3 spans 12 amino acids. Germline lookup yields CDR1 MNHEY and CDR2 SVGAGI. The CDR3 here is CASRTGAYEQYV. CDR3 in DNA: TGTGCCAGCAGGACAGGTGCCTACGAGCAGTACGTC.

The chain is built from TRBV19 and TRBJ1-3, with 7 bases aligning to TRBD1. The V and J ends lost 6 bases and 0 bases, in that order; junction bases with no gene match: 11. Germline V gene data show CDR1 as LNHDA and CDR2 as SQIVND (reference sequence). CDR3 size: 17 residues. CDR3 DNA: TGTGCCAGTAGCCTTTCAACAGGGGCCAACTCTGGAAACACCATATATTTT. It is translated as CASSLSTGANSGNTIYF.

This clone was counted only a few times. The chain uses TRBV10-3 and TRBJ1-2; no clear D. The CDR3 contains 14 residues. Trimming took off 3 bases at V and 8 bases at J, with 16 bases between the two ends. Germline-derived CDR1 and CDR2 are ENHRY and SYGVKD. DNA for the CDR3: TGTGCCATCAGTGAACCATTGGGAGGCGGCGGCTACACCTTC. Translation gives CAISEPLGGGGYTF.

This chain uses TRBV30 with TRBJ2-2, with 8 bases fitting TRBD2. This CDR3 region has 16 residues. Germline assignment: CDR1 GTSNPN and CDR2 SVGIG (reference sequence). V trimming: 3 bases; J trimming: 7 bases; junction bases outside the gene matches: 13. In DNA, the CDR3 is TGTGCCTGGAGCGGGGTAGCGGGGTCGCCCGTCGGGGAGCTGTTTTTT. This codes for CAWSGVAGSPVGELFF.

The V call is TRBV11-3, the J call TRBJ2-1; 10 bases align to TRBD2. This CDR3 region has 16 residues. Germline CDR1 is SGHNT and CDR2 is YENEEA. V shed 2 bases and J 8 bases; nucleotides not matched to a gene: 9. The CDR3: CASSLTVSGGAYEQFF. The CDR3 DNA reads TGTGCCAGCAGCTTAACTGTAAGCGGGGGGGCATATGAGCAGTTCTTC.

The V gene is TRBV5-4, the J gene TRBJ2-3, with D tentatively TRBD1 (5 bases). With 2 bases removed from V and 2 bases from J, the gap between germline ends came to 9 bases. Per germline, CDR1 SGHNT and CDR2 YYREEE (reference sequence). The CDR3 has 14 residues. The CDR3 protein is CASSFRQTTDTQYF. The CDR3 DNA sequence: TGTGCCAGCAGCTTTAGACAGACCACAGATACGCAGTATTTT. The full variable domain, rest sourced from reference TRBV5-4 and TRBJ2-3, is ETGVTQSPTHLIKTRGQQVTLRCSSQSGHNTVSWYQQALGQGPQFIFQYYREEENGRGNFPPRFSGLQFPNYSSELNVNALELDDSALYLCASSFRQTTDTQYFGPGTRLTVL.

This clone has just a few counts. This rearrangement joins TRBV7-2 to TRBJ1-1; 7 nucleotides align to TRBD1. This CDR3 comprises 12 residues. Looked up from germline, CDR1 is SGHTA and CDR2 is FQGNSA. Losses at the gene ends were 5 bases for V and 12 bases for J; bases not matched to a gene: 9. CDR3 protein: CASSEYTGEPFF. The CDR3 DNA follows: TGTGCCAGCAGCGAGTATACAGGGGAGCCTTTCTTT.